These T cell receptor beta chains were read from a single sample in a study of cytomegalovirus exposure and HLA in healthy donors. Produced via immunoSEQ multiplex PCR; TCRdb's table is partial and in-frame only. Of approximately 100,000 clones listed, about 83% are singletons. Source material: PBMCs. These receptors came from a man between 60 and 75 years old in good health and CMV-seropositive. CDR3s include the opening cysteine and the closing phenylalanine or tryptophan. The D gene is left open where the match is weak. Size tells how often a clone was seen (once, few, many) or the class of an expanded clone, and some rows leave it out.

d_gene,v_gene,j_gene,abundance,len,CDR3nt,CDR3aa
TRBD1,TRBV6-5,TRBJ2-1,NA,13,TGTGCCAGCAGACTGGACAGGGGCAATGAGCAGTTCTTC,CASRLDRGNEQFF
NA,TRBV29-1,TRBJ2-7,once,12,TGCAGCGTTGCTCAGGGCCCCTACGAGCAGTACTTC,CSVAQGPYEQYF
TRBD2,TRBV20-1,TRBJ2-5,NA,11,TGCAGTCTCGGGGGGGCCGAGACCCAGTACTTC,CSLGGAETQYF
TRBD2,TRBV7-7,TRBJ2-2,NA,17,TGTGCTAGCAGCTTAGCTGCGGGGGGGCCGTTCACCGGGGAGCTGTTTTTT,CASSLAAGGPFTGELFF
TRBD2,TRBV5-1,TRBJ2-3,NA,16,TGCGCCAGCAGCTTGTTCGAGCGGGGGTCCACAGATACGCAGTATTTT,CASSLFERGSTDTQYF
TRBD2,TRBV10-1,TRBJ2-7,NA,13,TGCGCCAGCTCCGGGACTAGCGCCTACGAGCAGTACTTC,CASSGTSAYEQYF
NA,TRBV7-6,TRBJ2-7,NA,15,TGTGCCAGCAGCTTAGTTGAACAGGCGTTCTACGAGCAGTACTTC,CASSLVEQAFYEQYF
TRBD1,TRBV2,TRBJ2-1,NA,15,TGTGCCAGCAGCCCGGGGACAGGGGCGTACAATGAGCAGTTCTTC,CASSPGTGAYNEQFF
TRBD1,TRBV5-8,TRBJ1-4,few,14,TGTGCCAGCAGACTCGACAGGGAGGTGGAAAAACTGTTTTTT,CASRLDREVEKLFF
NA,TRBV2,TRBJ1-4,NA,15,TGTGCCAGCAGGGAAACAGGGATGACTAATGAAAAACTGTTTTTT,CASRETGMTNEKLFF
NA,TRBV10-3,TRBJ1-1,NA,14,TGTGCCATCAGCGGACAGTTCATGAACACTGAAGCTTTCTTT,CAISGQFMNTEAFF
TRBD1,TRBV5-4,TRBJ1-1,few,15,TGTGCCAGCAGCCAACCGACAGGGAAGAACACTGAAGCTTTCTTT,CASSQPTGKNTEAFF
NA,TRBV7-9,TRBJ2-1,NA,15,TGTGCCAGCAGCTCCTTCGGGGGGCGATACAATGAGCAGTTCTTC,CASSSFGGRYNEQFF
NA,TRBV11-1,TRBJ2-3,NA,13,TGTGCCAGCAGCTTACTGGACAGAAATACGCAGTATTTT,CASSLLDRNTQYF
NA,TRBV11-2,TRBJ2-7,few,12,TGTGCCAGCAGCTTAGACAGGGACGAGCAGTACTTC,CASSLDRDEQYF
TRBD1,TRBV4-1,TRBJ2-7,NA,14,TGCGCCAGCAGCCCATTGCTCCGGGACAGCGAGCAGTACTTC,CASSPLLRDSEQYF
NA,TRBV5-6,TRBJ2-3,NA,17,TGTGCCAGCAGCCCCCCAACGGGGGGCTTTGGCACAGATACGCAGTATTTT,CASSPPTGGFGTDTQYF
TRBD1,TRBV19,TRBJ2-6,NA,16,TGTGCCAGTAGTCCTACAGGGGATTCTGGGGCCAACGTCCTGACTTTC,CASSPTGDSGANVLTF
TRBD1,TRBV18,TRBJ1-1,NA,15,TGTGCCAGCTCACCAACTAAGCAGGGGGACACTGAAGCTTTCTTT,CASSPTKQGDTEAFF
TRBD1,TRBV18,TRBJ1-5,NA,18,TGTGCCAGCTCACCGGGACAGGGACAGTGGGGTAGCAATCAGCCCCAGCATTTT,CASSPGQGQWGSNQPQHF
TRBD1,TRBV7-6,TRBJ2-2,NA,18,TGTGCCAGCAGCCTACAAATAAGGGACAGCCCGAACACCGGGGAGCTGTTTTTT,CASSLQIRDSPNTGELFF
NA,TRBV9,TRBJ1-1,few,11,TGTGCCAGCAGCTCCGGACTCCAAGCTTTCTTT,CASSSGLQAFF
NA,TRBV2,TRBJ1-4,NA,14,TGTGCCAGCGAACTACAGGCTAGGGATGAAAAACTGTTTTTT,CASELQARDEKLFF
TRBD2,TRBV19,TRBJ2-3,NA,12,TGTGCCAGTAGTAGGGAGGGGTTGTCGCAGTATTTT,CASSREGLSQYF
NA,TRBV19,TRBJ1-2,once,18,TGTGCCAGTAGTATGACAAGTCGACAGGTAATGGGAAACTATGGCTACACCTTC,CASSMTSRQVMGNYGYTF
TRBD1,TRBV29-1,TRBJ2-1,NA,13,TGCAGCGTCCGGGACAGGGGGCAGCATGAGCAGTTCTTC,CSVRDRGQHEQFF
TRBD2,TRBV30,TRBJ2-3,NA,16,TGTGCCTGGAGTGTAGTCCCAGCGGGAACTACAGATACGCAGTATTTT,CAWSVVPAGTTDTQYF
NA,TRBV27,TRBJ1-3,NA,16,TGTGCCAGCAGCCTACGGGCCGGGAGCTCTGGAAACACCATATATTTT,CASSLRAGSSGNTIYF
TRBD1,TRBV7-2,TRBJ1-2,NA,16,TGTGCCAGCAGCTTAGGTTACAGGGGGGGCCTCTATGGCTACACCTTC,CASSLGYRGGLYGYTF
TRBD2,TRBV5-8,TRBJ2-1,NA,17,TGTGCCAGCACATACAGTTTTGCGACTAGCGCCGAAAAGGGGCAGTTCTTC,CASTYSFATSAEKGQFF
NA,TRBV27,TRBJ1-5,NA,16,TGTGCCAGCAGTCAATGGGCAGGGCCATCTGGGCAGCCCCAGCATTTT,CASSQWAGPSGQPQHF
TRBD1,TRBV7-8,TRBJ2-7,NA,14,TGTGCCAGCAGCTCCGGGACAGGGTTCGGCGAGCAGTACTTC,CASSSGTGFGEQYF
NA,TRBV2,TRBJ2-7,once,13,TGCGCCAGCAGTGCTACTACAGGCTACGAGCAGTACTTC,CASSATTGYEQYF
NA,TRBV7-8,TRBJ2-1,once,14,TGTGCCAGCAGCTTACTCAGTTCCTACAATGAGCAGTTCTTC,CASSLLSSYNEQFF
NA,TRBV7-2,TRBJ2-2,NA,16,TGTGCCAGCAGCTTAGCTTCAGGGTCGCACACCGGGGAGCTGTTTTTT,CASSLASGSHTGELFF
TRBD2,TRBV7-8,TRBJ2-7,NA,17,TGTGCCAGCAGCTTAAGCGGTCGGCTAGCGGCCTCCTACGAGCAGTACTTC,CASSLSGRLAASYEQYF
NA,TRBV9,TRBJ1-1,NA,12,TGTGCCAGCAGCGACGCGGGTACTGAAGCTTTCTTT,CASSDAGTEAFF
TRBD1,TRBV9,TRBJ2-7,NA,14,TGTGCCAGCAGCGCTTTGACAGGGGGCGGCGAGCAGTACTTC,CASSALTGGGEQYF
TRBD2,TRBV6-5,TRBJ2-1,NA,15,TGTGCCAGCAGTTATGGACTAGTCTCCTACAATGAGCAGTTCTTC,CASSYGLVSYNEQFF
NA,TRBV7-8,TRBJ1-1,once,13,TGTGCCAGCAGCCCCCTCACTAGGGCTGAAGCTTTCTTT,CASSPLTRAEAFF
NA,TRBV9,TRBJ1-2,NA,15,TGTGCCAGCAGCGTAGCTCCTGCGTCAGGGGAGGGCTACACCTTC,CASSVAPASGEGYTF
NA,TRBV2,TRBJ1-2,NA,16,TGTGCCATCACAAGAAAGGACCGGCCGGAGGACTATGGCTACACCTTC,CAITRKDRPEDYGYTF
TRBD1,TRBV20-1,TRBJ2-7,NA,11,TGCAGTCCGGGACAGGGTTCCGAGCAGTACTTC,CSPGQGSEQYF
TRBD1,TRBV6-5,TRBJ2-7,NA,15,TGTGCCAGCAGAAACGGACAGGGGGTGTCCTACGAGCAGTACTTC,CASRNGQGVSYEQYF
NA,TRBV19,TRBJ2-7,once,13,TGTGCCAGTGGCCCCAGCGCGGCCTACGAGCAGTACTTC,CASGPSAAYEQYF
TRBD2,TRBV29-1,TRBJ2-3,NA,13,TGCAGCGTTGGGGGGACTACCACAGATACGCAGTATTTT,CSVGGTTTDTQYF
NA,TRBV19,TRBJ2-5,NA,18,TGTGCCAGTACCGGCCTAAGGGACGGGGGACCAGTCCAAGAGACCCAGTACTTC,CASTGLRDGGPVQETQYF
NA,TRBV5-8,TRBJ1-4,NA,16,TGTGCCAGCAGCCGACCAGCGGGGGGTCGGGATGAAAAACTGTTTTTT,CASSRPAGGRDEKLFF
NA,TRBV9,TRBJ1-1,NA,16,TGTGCCAGCAGCCCCCAACCCACAGGGTTCTCCGCTGAAGCTTTCTTT,CASSPQPTGFSAEAFF
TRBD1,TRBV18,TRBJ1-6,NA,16,TGTGCCAGCTCACCGGGACAGGGACCCTACCGCTCACCCCTCCACTTT,CASSPGQGPYRSPLHF
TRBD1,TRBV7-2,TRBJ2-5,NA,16,TGTGCCAGCAGCTCAACCGGGACAGGGGACCAAGAGACCCAGTACTTC,CASSSTGTGDQETQYF
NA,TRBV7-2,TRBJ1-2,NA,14,TGTGCCAGCAGCTTAGCGCCGGCTAACTATGGCTACACCTTC,CASSLAPANYGYTF
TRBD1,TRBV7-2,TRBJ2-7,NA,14,TGTGCCAGCAGGCCTGGACAGGGGAGCTACGAGCAGTACTTC,CASRPGQGSYEQYF
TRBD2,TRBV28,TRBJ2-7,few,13,TGTGCCAGCATAGCGGGGGGTTCCTACGAGCAGTACTTC,CASIAGGSYEQYF
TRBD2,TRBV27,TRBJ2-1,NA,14,TGTGCCAGCAGTTCTCTAGCGGGGGGCGATGAGCAGTTCTTC,CASSSLAGGDEQFF
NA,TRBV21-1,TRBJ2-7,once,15,TGTGCCAGCAGCAAACCCGGGACAGCGTCCTACGAGCAGTACTTC,CASSKPGTASYEQYF
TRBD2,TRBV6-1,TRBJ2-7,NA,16,TGTGCCAGCAGTGCCTCCACCGGGACTAGCGGGTTCGAGCAGTACTTC,CASSASTGTSGFEQYF
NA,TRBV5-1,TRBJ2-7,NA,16,TGCGCCAGCAGCTTGGTGTCTCCCAGGGGCTCCTACGAGCAGTACTTC,CASSLVSPRGSYEQYF